One and the same sample provided the 25 T cell receptor beta chains below, sequenced in a study of blood T cell repertoires in COVID-19. Produced via immunoSEQ multiplex PCR; TCRdb's table is partial and in-frame only. This sample has around 82,000 clones; 65% to 90% occur once, and the top ten carry 6% to 6.5%. Input material: peripheral blood. These receptors were obtained from a man older than 75 with COVID-19, enrolled during active disease.

This clone was observed once. This rearrangement joins TRBV7-2 to TRBJ1-2, with TRBD1 matching over 7 bases. CDR1 and CDR2 (germline): SGHTA, FQGNSA. The ends lost 4 bases at V and 4 bases at J; junction bases unmatched: 12. This CDR3 is 16 amino acids long. The CDR3 here is CASSSQGTVSIYGYTF. The CDR3 DNA follows: TGTGCCAGCAGCTCCCAGGGGACAGTATCCATCTATGGCTACACCTTC.

The chain uses TRBV28 and TRBJ1-5, with D hard to call. This CDR3 is built from 12 residues. Per the germline V gene, CDR1 is MDHEN and CDR2 is SYDVKM. Between the trimmed V and J ends, which lost 6 bases and 4 bases, there was a span of 7 bases. The CDR3 region is CASSLVNQPQHF. CDR3 coding DNA: TGTGCCAGCAGCCTCGTTAATCAGCCCCAGCATTTT.

The J gene is TRBJ1-2, the V gene TRBV19, with 8 bases that match TRBD1. From germline, CDR1 is LNHDA and CDR2 SQIVND (reference sequence). V trimming: 6 bases; J trimming: 5 bases; junction bases outside the gene matches: 8. The CDR3 has 14 residues. The CDR3 is CASRSGTGGYGYTF. The CDR3 nucleotides are TGTGCCAGTAGATCTGGTACAGGGGGGTATGGCTACACCTTC.

The chain links TRBV27 to TRBJ1-2; 8 bases match TRBD1. V was clipped by 6 bases and J by 5 bases; unmatched bases: 5. Germline CDR1 reads MNHEY; CDR2 reads SMNVEV (reference sequence). The CDR3 covers 13 residues. CDR3 DNA: TGTGCCAGCAGACGGACAGGGAGTTATGGCTACACCTTC. It specifies CASRRTGSYGYTF.

This chain links TRBV3-1 (or the pseudogene TRBV3-2) with TRBJ1-6; D may be TRBD1 (5 bases). The V gene lost 0 bases and the J gene lost 7 bases, with 10 bases spanning the gap. The V gene's germline CDR1 is LGHDT and CDR2 YNNKEL (reference sequence). The CDR3 has 15 residues. The CDR3 DNA is TGTGCCAGCAGCCAAGATCCCTGGGGCAATTCACCCCTCCACTTT. Protein product: CASSQDPWGNSPLHF.

The V call is TRBV24-1, the J call TRBJ2-7, with D perhaps TRBD1 (8 bases). Germline assignment: CDR1 KGHDR and CDR2 SFDVKD. V was trimmed by 5 bases and J by 2 bases, leaving 12 bases between them. The CDR3 runs to 14 residues. The chain's CDR3 is CATSGTGGAYEQYF. DNA of the CDR3: TGTGCCACCAGTGGAACAGGGGGGGCCTACGAGCAGTACTTC.

The J gene is TRBJ1-5, the V gene TRBV6-2 or TRBV6-3; possibly TRBD1 for D (5 bases). The CDR3 has 16 amino acids. CDR1 is MNHEY, CDR2 SVGEGT, per germline. Between the trimmed V and J ends, which lost 0 bases and 3 bases, there was a span of 12 bases. CDR3 sequence (DNA): TGTGCCAGCAGTTACTCGGGGAACAGGAACAATCAGCCCCAGCATTTT. This encodes CASSYSGNRNNQPQHF.

V and J are TRBV18 and TRBJ2-7; D call uncertain. Germline lookup yields CDR1 KGHSH and CDR2 LQKENI. There are 12 residues in the CDR3. V was pared by 4 bases and J by 6 bases, with 10 bases between. The CDR3 nucleotides read TGTGCCAGCTCACTTGAACAACGCGAGCAGTACTTC. This translates into CASSLEQREQYF.

This sequence joins TRBV5-1 and TRBJ1-3, with a weak D call TRBD1 (5 bases). Germline lookup yields CDR1 SGHRS and CDR2 YFSETQ. Trimming took off 5 bases at V and 1 base at J, with 16 bases between the two ends. This CDR3 has 16 amino acids. CDR3 nucleotide sequence: TGCGCCAGCAGGGCCGGAGGGGCGGTTTCTGGAAACACCATATATTTT. Its protein is CASRAGGAVSGNTIYF.

The chain joins TRBV5-1 to TRBJ2-5; TRBD2 matches 12 bases. Germline V lookup: CDR1 SGHRS, CDR2 YFSETQ. V was pared by 4 bases and J by 1 base, with 11 bases of the junction left unmatched. There are 18 residues in the CDR3. In DNA, the CDR3 is TGCGCCAGCAGCCTCGGGATGCAACTAGCGGGGGGCCAAGAGACCCAGTACTTC. It codes for CASSLGMQLAGGQETQYF.

The V gene is TRBV7-3, the J gene TRBJ2-1, with TRBD2 as a possible D gene (7 bases). The CDR3 totals 16 residues. Trimming left V 5 bases short and J 7 bases short, with 21 bases between. Germline loops: CDR1 SGHTA, CDR2 FQGTGA. In DNA, the CDR3 is TGTGCCAGCAGCCCTTCGGGGGGCGCGGCAAGGAATGAGCAGTTCTTC. As protein: CASSPSGGAARNEQFF.

The chain uses TRBV19 and TRBJ2-7; D perhaps matches TRBD1 (5 bases). Trimming shortened V by 6 bases and J by 3 bases, and 15 bases separated the two germline ends. CDR1 is LNHDA, CDR2 SQIVND, per germline (reference sequence). CDR3 length equals 14 residues. The CDR3 sequence is CASSYRYNNYEQYF. The CDR3 DNA reads TGTGCCAGTAGCTACAGGTACAACAACTACGAGCAGTACTTC.

This clone was seen only once. The V gene is TRBV14, the J gene TRBJ1-6; 7 bases match TRBD1. V shed 5 bases and J 0 bases; nucleotides not matched to a gene: 7. This CDR3 is 17 amino acids long. Germline V gives CDR1 SGHDN, CDR2 FVKESK. CDR3 residues: CASSGLTGSSYNSPLHF. The CDR3 region has the DNA TGTGCCAGCAGCGGATTGACAGGGAGCTCCTATAATTCACCCCTCCACTTT. The variable domain in full, with the rest retrieved from reference TRBV14 and TRBJ1-6, is EAGVTQFPSHSVIEKGQTVTLRCDPISGHDNLYWYRRVMGKEIKFLLHFVKESKQDESGMPNNRFLAERTGGTYSTLKVQPAELEDSGVYFCASSGLTGSSYNSPLHFGNGTRLTVT.

This sequence joins TRBV7-2 and TRBJ2-3, with a possible D match to TRBD1 (6 bases). V lost 4 bases and J lost 1, with 12 bases in between. CDR3 size: 15 residues. Germline V gives CDR1 SGHTA, CDR2 FQGNSA. CDR3 nucleotides: TGTGCCAGCAGCTCCCAGGGGTATCGCACAGATACGCAGTATTTT. Translating gives CASSSQGYRTDTQYF.

This clone was seen a few times. The chain couples TRBV6-5 to TRBJ2-7, with D hard to call. V shed 9 bases and J shed 6 bases, with 15 bases lying between them. The CDR3 spans 12 residues. CDR1 is MNHEY, CDR2 SVGAGI, per germline. The CDR3 DNA sequence: TGTGCCAGTAGAGACTTTTACGGCGAGCAGTACTTC. Protein: CASRDFYGEQYF.

This rearrangement joins TRBV5-1 to TRBJ2-3, with TRBD1 identical over 9 bases. The V gene end was trimmed by 4 bases and the J gene end by 4 bases; junction bases not matched to a gene: 7. The germline CDR1 and CDR2 sequences are SGHRS and YFSETQ. The CDR3 covers 15 residues. The CDR3 DNA is TGCGCCAGCAGCAGCCGTCGACAGGGGGCAGATACGCAGTATTTT. It specifies CASSSRRQGADTQYF.

The chain recombines TRBV5-1 with TRBJ1-2, with TRBD1 identical over 9 bases. The germline CDR1 and CDR2 sequences are SGHRS and YFSETQ. The CDR3 spans 16 residues. After removal of 2 bases from V and 2 bases from J, the junction contained 7 bases not matched to a gene. DNA for the CDR3: TGCGCCAGCAGCTTTTCCGGGACAGGGAGAAACTATGGCTACACCTTC. Translated, it gives CASSFSGTGRNYGYTF.

The V and J genes are TRBV7-2 and TRBJ2-7, with D unresolved. The V end was cut by 3 bases, the J end by 6 bases, with 12 bases between. Germline V gene data show CDR1 as SGHTA and CDR2 as FQGNSA. The CDR3 has 13 residues. The CDR3 DNA is TGTGCCAGCAGCTTTGCGGAACGATCCGAGCAGTACTTC. Translated: CASSFAERSEQYF.

V and J are TRBV7-2 and TRBJ2-7, with TRBD1 identical over 7 bases. This CDR3 contains 14 residues. The V segment lost 3 bases and the J segment 2 bases; nucleotides outside the gene matches: 4. CDR1 SGHTA and CDR2 FQGNSA come from the germline V gene. As DNA, the CDR3 is TGTGCCAGCAGCTTCGACAGGGCTACCTACGAGCAGTACTTC. Translated: CASSFDRATYEQYF.

The rearrangement uses TRBV2 and TRBJ2-3; 10 positions agree with TRBD2. This CDR3 contains 12 residues. Germline loops: CDR1 SNHLY, CDR2 FYNNEI. The V segment lost 6 bases and the J segment 10 bases; nucleotides outside the gene matches: 4. Written as DNA, the CDR3 is TGTGCCAGCAGACTAGCGGGGAGCGCGCAGTATTTT. It codes for CASRLAGSAQYF.

The rearrangement links TRBV7-2 to TRBJ1-1; D is unresolved. V was clipped by 6 bases and J by 2 bases, with 13 bases between them. The length of the CDR3 is 14 residues. Germline V gives CDR1 SGHTA, CDR2 FQGNSA. The CDR3 loop is CASRYSGSNTEAFF. The CDR3, as DNA: TGTGCCAGCAGGTATTCCGGGAGTAACACTGAAGCTTTCTTT.

The V and J genes are TRBV11-3 and TRBJ1-2; 8 bases fit TRBD1. The CDR3 spans 14 residues. CDR1 and CDR2 (germline): SGHNT, YENEEA. J was trimmed by 6 bases and V by 5 bases; bases with no gene match: 8. The CDR3 loop is CASSGRQGLDGYTF. The DNA for the CDR3 is TGTGCCAGCAGCGGAAGACAGGGGTTGGATGGCTACACCTTC.

The genes are TRBV10-3 and TRBJ1-1, with 7 bases that match TRBD1. The CDR3 length is 13 residues. V dropped 6 bases and J dropped 0; count of bases not matched to a gene: 1. Germline CDR1 reads ENHRY; CDR2 reads SYGVKD. The DNA for the CDR3 is TGTGCCATCAGGGGACAGATGAACACTGAAGCTTTCTTT. Protein: CAIRGQMNTEAFF.

V and J are TRBV25-1 and TRBJ1-1; no clear D gene. CDR1 is MGHDK and CDR2 is SYGVNS in the germline V gene. The CDR3 sequence is 15 residues long. V was clipped by 2 bases and J by 6 bases, with 16 bases between them. CDR3 in amino acids: CASSEAGGMRAEAFF. In nucleotides, the CDR3 is TGTGCCAGCAGTGAAGCAGGCGGAATGCGGGCTGAAGCTTTCTTT.

This clone was counted once. This chain uses TRBV6-2 or TRBV6-3 with TRBJ1-5; no clear D gene. This CDR3 has 15 amino acids. CDR1 is MNHEY, CDR2 SVGEGT, per germline. The V end lost 6 bases, the J end lost 4 bases, and 16 bases lay between the germline ends. The CDR3 protein is CASSSPSRGNQPQHF. The CDR3 region has the DNA TGTGCCAGCAGCTCTCCCTCGCGGGGTAATCAGCCCCAGCATTTT.